A selection of T cell receptor beta chains follows, all from one sample in a study of beta chain features in type 1 diabetes. Measured with immunoSEQ multiplex PCR; TCRdb has only the in-frame clones, and not every one. The sample has roughly 250,000 clones, 68% seen once. Source material: naive CD4+ T cells from blood. These TCRs come from a man aged 25 to 40 in good health. The conserved cysteine and the conserved F or W are not part of the CDR3 here. Fields, in order: V gene, J gene, CDR3 protein.

V gene: TRBV18; J gene: TRBJ2-3; CDR3 protein: ASSQETQY
V gene: TRBV9; J gene: TRBJ2-6; CDR3 protein: ASSPPTSGANVLT
V gene: TRBV10-3; J gene: TRBJ2-7; CDR3 protein: AISDGTGGYEQY
V gene: TRBV13; J gene: TRBJ2-3; CDR3 protein: ASSLGLAGDPDTQY
V gene: TRBV30; J gene: TRBJ1-1; CDR3 protein: ATGTSNTEAF
V gene: TRBV5-1; J gene: TRBJ2-6; CDR3 protein: ASSLVGASGANVLT
V gene: TRBV29-1; J gene: TRBJ2-5; CDR3 protein: SVHIQETQY
V gene: TRBV9; J gene: TRBJ2-2; CDR3 protein: ASSDKPGELF
V gene: TRBV29-1; J gene: TRBJ2-6; CDR3 protein: SAGGHSGANVLT
V gene: TRBV19; J gene: TRBJ2-2; CDR3 protein: ASSILSGELF
V gene: TRBV12-5; J gene: TRBJ2-5; CDR3 protein: ASGAGREAQY
V gene: TRBV5-1; J gene: TRBJ2-5; CDR3 protein: ASSLGLPRETQY
V gene: TRBV27; J gene: TRBJ1-3; CDR3 protein: ASSLSRGTGNTIY
V gene: TRBV30; J gene: TRBJ2-3; CDR3 protein: AWTGGHSTDTQY
V gene: TRBV2; J gene: TRBJ2-5; CDR3 protein: ASSAGTPALETQY
V gene: TRBV9; J gene: TRBJ2-7; CDR3 protein: ASSVGRVSYEQY
V gene: TRBV10-3; J gene: TRBJ2-7; CDR3 protein: AISQRQTYEQY
V gene: TRBV2; J gene: TRBJ1-5; CDR3 protein: ASSGAENQPQH
V gene: TRBV6-5; J gene: TRBJ1-6; CDR3 protein: ASRTTGENSPLH
V gene: TRBV20-1; J gene: TRBJ2-7; CDR3 protein: SALLGEQY
V gene: TRBV29-1; J gene: TRBJ2-7; CDR3 protein: SVEILGYEQY
V gene: TRBV30; J gene: TRBJ1-1; CDR3 protein: AWSVGTGWTEAF
V gene: TRBV30; J gene: TRBJ1-2; CDR3 protein: AWSVRRGQGNYGYT
V gene: TRBV2; J gene: TRBJ2-7; CDR3 protein: ASSEARDSYSVEQY
V gene: TRBV30; J gene: TRBJ1-2; CDR3 protein: AWSANYGYT
V gene: TRBV7-2; J gene: TRBJ2-1; CDR3 protein: ASSLEVGDRGFNEQF
V gene: TRBV25-1; J gene: TRBJ2-5; CDR3 protein: ASSDRGLATQAQY
V gene: TRBV5-1; J gene: TRBJ1-2; CDR3 protein: ASSLFEGDGYT
V gene: TRBV13; J gene: TRBJ2-3; CDR3 protein: ASSNHRDTVTQY
V gene: TRBV13; J gene: TRBJ2-1; CDR3 protein: ASNSEGYEQF
V gene: TRBV20-1; J gene: TRBJ2-1; CDR3 protein: SAGPRNEQF
V gene: TRBV14; J gene: TRBJ1-1; CDR3 protein: ASSRTAYEAF
V gene: TRBV25-1; J gene: TRBJ2-7; CDR3 protein: ASSRTYEQY
V gene: TRBV27; J gene: TRBJ2-1; CDR3 protein: ATRDRRGEQF
V gene: TRBV27; J gene: TRBJ1-5; CDR3 protein: ASARTGPWPQH
V gene: TRBV5-6; J gene: TRBJ2-1; CDR3 protein: ASSLLVNNEQF
V gene: TRBV10-3; J gene: TRBJ2-7; CDR3 protein: AISESKAANYEQY
V gene: TRBV11-2; J gene: TRBJ2-4; CDR3 protein: ASSLAGGLTKNIQY
V gene: TRBV30; J gene: TRBJ2-5; CDR3 protein: AWSVPTGGRETQY
V gene: TRBV18; J gene: TRBJ2-2; CDR3 protein: ASSPPGQVAGELF
V gene: TRBV15; J gene: TRBJ2-5; CDR3 protein: ATSPQAGLETQY
V gene: TRBV11-1; J gene: TRBJ2-5; CDR3 protein: ASSLGQRETQY
V gene: TRBV5-1; J gene: TRBJ2-2; CDR3 protein: ASSGSTGTGELF
V gene: TRBV20-1; J gene: TRBJ2-1; CDR3 protein: SAPQHNEQF
V gene: TRBV23-1; J gene: TRBJ2-2; CDR3 protein: ASSQARTENTGELF
V gene: TRBV29-1; J gene: TRBJ2-1; CDR3 protein: SAGGTYNEQF
V gene: TRBV30; J gene: TRBJ2-4; CDR3 protein: AWSADRINIQY
V gene: TRBV30; J gene: TRBJ2-7; CDR3 protein: AWSQQGDEQY
V gene: TRBV13; J gene: TRBJ2-5; CDR3 protein: ASSATGGMETQY
V gene: TRBV4-3; J gene: TRBJ2-7; CDR3 protein: ASSYGTSGIGSYEQY
V gene: TRBV7-9; J gene: TRBJ1-1; CDR3 protein: ASDTGLEAF
V gene: TRBV18; J gene: TRBJ2-5; CDR3 protein: ASSPPTPGSGETQY
V gene: TRBV4-2; J gene: TRBJ2-2; CDR3 protein: ASSNLREAGELF
V gene: TRBV18; J gene: TRBJ1-1; CDR3 protein: ASSPSWNTEAF
V gene: TRBV7-9; J gene: TRBJ1-5; CDR3 protein: ASSFYGQPQH
V gene: TRBV5-4; J gene: TRBJ2-3; CDR3 protein: ASSSLLLGPTDTQY
V gene: TRBV4-3; J gene: TRBJ2-1; CDR3 protein: ASSQGLNNEQF
V gene: TRBV7-2; J gene: TRBJ2-3; CDR3 protein: ASTYRNPDTQY
V gene: TRBV5-1; J gene: TRBJ2-3; CDR3 protein: ASRSQSTDTQY
V gene: TRBV7-8; J gene: TRBJ2-7; CDR3 protein: ASSSGQGGPYEQY